Listed here is a single T cell receptor beta chain. This specimen belongs to a study of blood T cell repertoires in COVID-19. Study-level background: T cells, B-cell-depleted T cells, or PBMCs provided the cDNA or gDNA that served as material.

Participants came from roughly 24 US areas, aged about 18 to 89 years. Participants reported their clinical history, and cohort assignment relied on those reports. Cohort 3 donors counted as recovered after two negative PCRs, clearance, or resolved symptoms. Clones were read by immunoSEQ multiplex PCR, and TCRdb kept only the in-frame ones, dropping some. Here the sample spans 250,000 to 350,000 clones, around 87% being singletons. The CDR3 sequence is 16 residues long. Per germline, CDR1 SGHRS and CDR2 YFSETQ. V shed 1 base and J 3 bases; nucleotides not matched to a gene: 2. This sequence was found in a woman aged 18-29 years who had recovered from COVID-19. Sequencing used PBMCs or T cells enriched from blood (not recorded which). V gene TRBV5-1 combines with J gene TRBJ1-6; 9 nucleotides agree with TRBD1. The CDR3 DNA sequence: TGCGCCAGCAGCTTGTCGACAGGGGGCTATAATTCACCCCTCCACTTT. Translation gives CASSLSTGGYNSPLHF.